The following is a T cell receptor (beta chain) sequence with its context. Germline CDR1 reads SEHNR; CDR2 reads FQNEAQ (reference sequence). V was trimmed by 2 bases and J by 3 bases, leaving 13 bases between them. This CDR3 has 15 residues. The sample originates from a study of blood T cell repertoires in COVID-19. About the study: The United States, Italy and Spain supplied acute and convalescent COVID-19 samples. T cells, B-cell-depleted T cells, or PBMCs provided the cDNA or gDNA that served as material.

Methods used by the authors: Amplification from reference gene primers served as the basis for estimated nucleated cell counts. Clones were sequenced by immunoSEQ multiplex PCR, and TCRdb holds only the in-frame ones, with some missing. That table is the source of V, J and clone size, and D and trimming were worked out from the DNA. Among tens of thousands of clones listed, 70% to 90% were seen once. The rearrangement links TRBV7-9 to TRBJ1-1, with D uncertain. The sequenced material came from peripheral blood. This TCR was sampled from a man between 60 and 75 years old with acute or convalescent COVID-19. DNA for the CDR3: TGTGCCAGCAGCTTACTACGGGGTTCGCACACTGAAGCTTTCTTT. Amino acids: CASSLLRGSHTEAFF.